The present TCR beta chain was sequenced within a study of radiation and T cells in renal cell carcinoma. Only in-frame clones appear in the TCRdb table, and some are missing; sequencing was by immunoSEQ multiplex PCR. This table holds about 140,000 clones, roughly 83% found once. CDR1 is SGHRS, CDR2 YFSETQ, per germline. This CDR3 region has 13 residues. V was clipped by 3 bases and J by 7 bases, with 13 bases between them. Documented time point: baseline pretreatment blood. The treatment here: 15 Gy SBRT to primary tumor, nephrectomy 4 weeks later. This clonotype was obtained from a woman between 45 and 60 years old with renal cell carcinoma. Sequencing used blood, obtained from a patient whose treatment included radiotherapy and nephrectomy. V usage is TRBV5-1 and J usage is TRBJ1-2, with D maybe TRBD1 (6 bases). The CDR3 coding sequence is TGCGCCAGCAGCTACGACAGGAATCGTGGCTACACCTTC. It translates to CASSYDRNRGYTF.